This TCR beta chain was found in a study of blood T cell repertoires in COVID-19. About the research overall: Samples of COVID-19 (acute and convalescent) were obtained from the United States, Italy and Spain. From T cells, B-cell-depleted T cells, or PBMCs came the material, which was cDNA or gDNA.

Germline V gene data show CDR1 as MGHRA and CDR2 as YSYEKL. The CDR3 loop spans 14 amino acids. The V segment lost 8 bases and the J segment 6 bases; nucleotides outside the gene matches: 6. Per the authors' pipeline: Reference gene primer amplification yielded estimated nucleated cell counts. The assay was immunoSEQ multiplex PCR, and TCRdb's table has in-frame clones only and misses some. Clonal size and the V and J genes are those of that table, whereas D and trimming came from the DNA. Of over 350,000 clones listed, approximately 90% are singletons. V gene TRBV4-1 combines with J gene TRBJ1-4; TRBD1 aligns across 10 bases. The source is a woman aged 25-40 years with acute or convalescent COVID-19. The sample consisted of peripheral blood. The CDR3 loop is CASSFGTGDEKLFF. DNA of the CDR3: TGCGCCAGCTCCTTTGGGACAGGGGATGAAAAACTGTTTTTT.